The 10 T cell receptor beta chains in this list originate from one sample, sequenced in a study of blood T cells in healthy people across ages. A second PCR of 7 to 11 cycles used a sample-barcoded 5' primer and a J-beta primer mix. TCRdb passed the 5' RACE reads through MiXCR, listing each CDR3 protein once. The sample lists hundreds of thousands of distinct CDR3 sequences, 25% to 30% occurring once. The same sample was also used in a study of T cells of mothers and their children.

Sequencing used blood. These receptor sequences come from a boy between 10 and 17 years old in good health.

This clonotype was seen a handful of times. The CDR3 DNA sequence: TGTGCCAGCTCCCCCCCGGGACCTAACCCTTACAATGAGCAGTTCTTC. Translating it yields CASSPPGPNPYNEQFF. The chain links TRBV18 to TRBJ2-1; D assignment may be TRBD1 or TRBD2 (5 bases each). This CDR3 region has 16 residues. The germline V gene encodes CDR1 KGHSH and CDR2 LQKENI. V gave up 6 bases and J gave up 4 bases, with 19 bases separating them.

This chain's CDR3 is CASSLPPRNTEAFF. The CDR3 nucleotides read TGTGCCAGCAGTTTACCACCCAGGAACACTGAAGCTTTCTTT. The rearrangement links TRBV28 to TRBJ1-1; D is unclear. Trimming took 2 bases from V and 1 from J, leaving 8 bases between them. Germline-derived CDR1 and CDR2 are MDHEN and SYDVKM. The CDR3 is 14 residues long. The whole variable domain, remainder taken from reference TRBV28 and TRBJ1-1, is DVKVTQSSRYLVKRTGEKVFLECVQDMDHENMFWYRQDPGLGLRLIYFSYDVKMKEKGDIPEGYSVSREKKERFSLILESASTNQTSMYLCASSLPPRNTEAFFGQGTRLTVV.

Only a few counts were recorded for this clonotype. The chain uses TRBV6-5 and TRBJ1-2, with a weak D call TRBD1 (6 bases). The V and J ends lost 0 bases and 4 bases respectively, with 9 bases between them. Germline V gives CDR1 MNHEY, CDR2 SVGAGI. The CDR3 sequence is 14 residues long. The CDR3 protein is CASSYSGTPYGYTF. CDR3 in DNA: TGTGCCAGCAGTTACTCCGGGACACCCTATGGCTACACCTTC.

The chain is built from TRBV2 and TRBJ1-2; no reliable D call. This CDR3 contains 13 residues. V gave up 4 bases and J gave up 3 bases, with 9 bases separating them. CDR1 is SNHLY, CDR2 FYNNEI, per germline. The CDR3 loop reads CASSGVRDYGYTF. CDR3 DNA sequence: TGTGCCAGCAGTGGGGTCCGCGACTATGGCTACACCTTC.

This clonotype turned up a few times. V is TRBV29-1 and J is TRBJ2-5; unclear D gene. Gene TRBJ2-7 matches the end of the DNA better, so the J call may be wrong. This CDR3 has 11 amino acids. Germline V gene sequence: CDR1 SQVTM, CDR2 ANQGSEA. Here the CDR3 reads CSAGHYYEQYF. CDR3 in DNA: TGCAGTGCTGGCCACTACTACGAGCAGTACTTC.

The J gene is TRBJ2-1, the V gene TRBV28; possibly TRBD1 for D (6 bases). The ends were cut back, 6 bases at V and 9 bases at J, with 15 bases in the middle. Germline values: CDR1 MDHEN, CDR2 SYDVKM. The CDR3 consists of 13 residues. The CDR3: CASSRTGIGEQFF. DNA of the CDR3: TGTGCCAGCAGCCGAACAGGGATAGGTGAGCAGTTCTTC.

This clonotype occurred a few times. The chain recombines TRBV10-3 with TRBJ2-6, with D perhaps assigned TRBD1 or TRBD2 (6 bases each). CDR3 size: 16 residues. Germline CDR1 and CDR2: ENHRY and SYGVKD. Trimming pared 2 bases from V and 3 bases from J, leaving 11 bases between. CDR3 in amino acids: CAISEPGGGGANVLTF. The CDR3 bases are TGTGCCATCAGTGAGCCCGGGGGCGGTGGGGCCAACGTCCTGACTTTC.

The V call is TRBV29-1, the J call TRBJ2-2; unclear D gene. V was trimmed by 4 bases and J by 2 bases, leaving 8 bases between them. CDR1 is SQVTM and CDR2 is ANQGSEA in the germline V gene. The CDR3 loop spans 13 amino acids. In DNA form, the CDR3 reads TGCAGCGTTGCTGAGCTTAACACCGGGGAGCTGTTTTTT. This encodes CSVAELNTGELFF.

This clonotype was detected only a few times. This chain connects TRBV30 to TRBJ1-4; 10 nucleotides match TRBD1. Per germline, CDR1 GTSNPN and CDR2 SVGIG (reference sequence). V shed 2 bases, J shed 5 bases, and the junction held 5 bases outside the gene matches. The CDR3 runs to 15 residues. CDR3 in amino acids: CAWSPPGQGNEKLFF. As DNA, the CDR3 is TGTGCCTGGAGTCCCCCGGGACAGGGGAATGAAAAACTGTTTTTT. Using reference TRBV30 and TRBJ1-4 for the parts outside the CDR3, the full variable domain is SQTIHQWPATLVQPVGSPLSLECTVEGTSNPNLYWYRQAAGRGLQLLFYSVGIGQISSEVPQNLSASRPQDRQFILSSKKLLLSDSGFYLCAWSPPGQGNEKLFFGSGTQLSVL.

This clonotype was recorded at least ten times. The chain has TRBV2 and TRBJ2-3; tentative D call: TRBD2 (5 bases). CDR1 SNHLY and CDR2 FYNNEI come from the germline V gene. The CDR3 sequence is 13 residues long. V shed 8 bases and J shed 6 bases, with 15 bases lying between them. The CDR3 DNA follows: TGTGCCAGCGGACTTCTGGTCGGCGATACGCAGTATTTT. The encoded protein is CASGLLVGDTQYF.